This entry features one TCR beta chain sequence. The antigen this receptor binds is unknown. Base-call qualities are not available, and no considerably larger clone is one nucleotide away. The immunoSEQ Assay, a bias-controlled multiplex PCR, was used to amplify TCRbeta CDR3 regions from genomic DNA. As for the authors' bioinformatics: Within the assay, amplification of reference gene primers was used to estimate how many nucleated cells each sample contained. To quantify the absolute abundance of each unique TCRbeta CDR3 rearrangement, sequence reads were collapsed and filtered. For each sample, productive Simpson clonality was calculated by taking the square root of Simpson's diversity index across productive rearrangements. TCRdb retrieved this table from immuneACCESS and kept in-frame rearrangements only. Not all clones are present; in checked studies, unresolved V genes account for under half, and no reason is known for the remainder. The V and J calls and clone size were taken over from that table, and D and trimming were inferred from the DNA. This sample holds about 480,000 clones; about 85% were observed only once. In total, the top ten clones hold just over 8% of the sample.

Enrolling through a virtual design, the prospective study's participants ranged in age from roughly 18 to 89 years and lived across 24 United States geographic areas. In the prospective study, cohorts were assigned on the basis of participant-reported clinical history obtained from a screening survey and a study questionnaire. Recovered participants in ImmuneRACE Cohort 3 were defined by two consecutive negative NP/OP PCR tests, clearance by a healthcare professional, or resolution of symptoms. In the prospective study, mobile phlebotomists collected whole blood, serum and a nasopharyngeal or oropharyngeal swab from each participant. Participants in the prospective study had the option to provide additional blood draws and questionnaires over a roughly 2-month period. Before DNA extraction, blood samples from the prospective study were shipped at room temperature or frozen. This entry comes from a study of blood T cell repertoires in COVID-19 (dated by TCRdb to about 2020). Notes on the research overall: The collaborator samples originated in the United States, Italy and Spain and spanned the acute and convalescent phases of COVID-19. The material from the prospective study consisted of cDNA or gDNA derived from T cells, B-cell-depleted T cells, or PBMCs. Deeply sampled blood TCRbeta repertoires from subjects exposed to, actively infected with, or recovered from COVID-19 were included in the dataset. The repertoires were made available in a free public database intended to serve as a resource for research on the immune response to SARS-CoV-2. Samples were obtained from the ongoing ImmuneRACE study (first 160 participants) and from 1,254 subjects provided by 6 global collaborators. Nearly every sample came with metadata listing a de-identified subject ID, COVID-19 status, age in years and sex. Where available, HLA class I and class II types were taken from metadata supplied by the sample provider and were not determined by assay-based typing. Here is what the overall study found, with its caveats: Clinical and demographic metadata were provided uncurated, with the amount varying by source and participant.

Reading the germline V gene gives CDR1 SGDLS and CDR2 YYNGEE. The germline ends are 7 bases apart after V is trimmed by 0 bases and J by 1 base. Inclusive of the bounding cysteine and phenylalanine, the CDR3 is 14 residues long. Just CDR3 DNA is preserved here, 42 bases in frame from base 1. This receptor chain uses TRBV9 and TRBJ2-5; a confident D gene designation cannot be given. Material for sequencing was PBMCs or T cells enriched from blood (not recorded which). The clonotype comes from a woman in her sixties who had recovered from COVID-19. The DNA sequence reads TGTGCCAGCAGCGTAGAAACTGGCCAAGAGACCCAGTACTTC. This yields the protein CASSVETGQETQYF.